The clone carrying this TCR beta chain was seen only a few times. The antigen remains undetermined. The sample is drawn from a study of identical twins. The study's findings and limits: Alpha sequences that were out-of-frame and twin-shared showed an excess of low generation probability. Fewer insertions marked abundant cord blood beta clonotypes; young adult naive trended weakly, memory not at all.

With template switching, a universal primer site was added, and the cDNA carried unique molecular identifiers. TCRdb ran MiXCR on the 5' RACE reads and lists one entry per CDR3 protein. The sample shows 1,800,000 or so distinct CDR3 sequences, about 30% of them seen only once. Germline CDR1 reads MNHEY; CDR2 reads SVGAGI. The CDR3 is 16 amino acids. With 8 bases clipped from V and 1 base from J, the junction kept 10 bases outside the gene matches. The V gene is TRBV6-5, the J gene TRBJ2-3; 9 bases line up with TRBD2. The sequenced material came from cord blood. This receptor was obtained from a newborn girl in good health. CDR3 amino acids: CASGFLAGVGTDTQYF. Here the CDR3 DNA reads TGTGCCAGCGGGTTCTTAGCGGGAGTCGGCACAGATACGCAGTATTTT.